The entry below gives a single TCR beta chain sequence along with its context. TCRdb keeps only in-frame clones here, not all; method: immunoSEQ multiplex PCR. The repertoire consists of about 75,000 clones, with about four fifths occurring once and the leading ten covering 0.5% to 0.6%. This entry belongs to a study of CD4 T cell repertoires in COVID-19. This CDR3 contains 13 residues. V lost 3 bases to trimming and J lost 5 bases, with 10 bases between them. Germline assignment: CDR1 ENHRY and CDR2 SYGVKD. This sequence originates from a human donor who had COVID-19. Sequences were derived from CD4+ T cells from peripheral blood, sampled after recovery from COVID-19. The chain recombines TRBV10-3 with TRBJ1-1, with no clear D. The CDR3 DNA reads TGTGCCATCAGTGAACGCACGGAAACTGAAGCTTTCTTT. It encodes CAISERTETEAFF.